A selection of T cell receptor beta chains follows, all from one sample in a study of cytomegalovirus exposure and HLA in healthy donors. Sequencing used immunoSEQ multiplex PCR; TCRdb keeps in-frame clones, though not all of them. The table shows about 180,000 clones, with roughly 84% occurring only once. The material sequenced was PBMCs. All receptors derive from a girl aged 2-10 years in good health and CMV-seropositive. Each CDR3 is given without its conserved first and last residue. The order of the fields is V gene, clone size, D gene, CDR3 protein. D genes are given only for firm matches. Rows give clone size only sometimes, using once, few, many, or a class for an expanded clone.

>TRBV2|few|TRBD1
ASRSGQDEQY
>TRBV28|NA|TRBD2
ASNGAGSASGRARSDTQY
>TRBV5-1|NA|NA
ASSLNPGDYGYT
>TRBV5-1|few|TRBD1
ASSLGQGSSEAF
>TRBV27|NA|NA
ASSRVFWRRRTGELF
>TRBV28|many|NA
ASVSGPYEQY
>TRBV19|NA|TRBD1
ASRDRAERDPYGYT
>TRBV6-1|NA|NA
ASSGAYEQY
>TRBV6-5|NA|NA
ASSGGRPKFYGYT
>TRBV10-1|NA|TRBD2
ASSEWVGGRAMEDTQY
>TRBV28|NA|NA
ASSGIGTTNEKLF
>TRBV28|NA|TRBD1
ASSLKIGTVSYEQY
>TRBV6-1|NA|TRBD2
ASSEASGMNTGELF
>TRBV19|NA|NA
ASSISRGAYNQPQH
>TRBV6-6|once|TRBD2
ASSYSTGGQDTQY
>TRBV5-1|NA|TRBD1
ASSWGAGQGVYEQY
>TRBV4-1|NA|NA
ASSQVVGAAVGAF
>TRBV19|NA|NA
ASSIDGFGGAF
>TRBV5-1|few|NA
ASRREGSFEKLF
>TRBV6-1|NA|TRBD2
ASSILAGGYNEQF
>TRBV5-6|once|TRBD1
ASSFGQEIYSNQPQH
>TRBV2|NA|NA
ASSPESRGEQF
>TRBV30|NA|NA
AWSPWGGDQPQH
>TRBV2|NA|TRBD1
ASSPRQGAPDGYT
>TRBV28|NA|TRBD1
ASSLLDRGGYEQY